Listed below are T cell receptor beta chains from one sample, sequenced in a study of blood T cells in healthy people across ages. TCRdb re-derived calls from the 5' RACE reads in MiXCR, one entry per CDR3 protein. The table lists 650,000 to 1,000,000 distinct CDR3 sequences, under 40% of them singletons, with about an eighth in the top ten. Sequenced: blood. The receptor set was obtained from a man younger than 30 in good health. CDR3s include the opening cysteine and the closing phenylalanine or tryptophan. Each record gives: clone size, J gene, D gene, V gene, CDR3 DNA, CDR3 protein. A D gene is named only where the DNA matches it firmly. The size field is filled for only some rows; it gives once, few, many or a size class.

NA | TRBJ1-2 | TRBD1 | TRBV6-6 | TGTGCCAGCAGTCAGGGGACAGGGGCCTATGGCTACATCTTC | CASSQGTGAYGYIF
NA | TRBJ2-7 | NA | TRBV30 | TGTGCCTCTACTAACCGGGGGTTTCACTACGAGCAGTACTTC | CASTNRGFHYEQYF
many | TRBJ2-7 | NA | TRBV10-3 | TGTGCCATCAGGGGCAGGGATAGCTACGAGCAGTACTTC | CAIRGRDSYEQYF
few | TRBJ2-2 | NA | TRBV12-1 | TGTGCCAGCAGCCCCCTCGACAGTAACACCGGGGAGCTGTTTTTT | CASSPLDSNTGELFF
many | TRBJ2-1 | TRBD2 | TRBV7-2 | TGTGCCAGCAGCCCACCCCCCCCGGAGCGGGGGTACAATGAGCAGTTCTTC | CASSPPPPERGYNEQFF
NA | TRBJ2-1 | NA | TRBV7-9 | TGTGCCAGCAGCTTAGACGGGGGCCAGCAGTTCTTC | CASSLDGGQQFF
NA | TRBJ1-2 | NA | TRBV12-3/TRBV12-4 | TGTGCCAGCAGAACTAGTACAGGCTCTAAGGGCTACACCTTC | CASRTSTGSKGYTF
NA | TRBJ2-1 | NA | TRBV29-1 | TGCAGCGTTGGAGACCCCCCAGGGATCTACAATGAGCAGTTCTTC | CSVGDPPGIYNEQFF
many | TRBJ2-4 | NA | TRBV12-3/TRBV12-4 | TGTGCCAGCAGTTCGGGGCCCGGGTACATTCAGTACTTC | CASSSGPGYIQYF
few | TRBJ2-3 | NA | TRBV5-1 | TGCGCCAGCAGCTTGGTACTCCTTCCCCCCCCTTCGAAGGTGGATACGCAGTATTTT | CASSLVLLPPPSKVDTQYF
few | TRBJ1-1 | NA | TRBV4-2 | TGTGCCAGCAGCCTACCGAGCAAGGGGACGAAAGCGAACACTGAAGCTTTCTTT | CASSLPSKGTKANTEAFF
NA | TRBJ1-2 | TRBD1 | TRBV6-6 | TGTGCCAGCAGTCCTCCCGTCTCGGGACAGTTTAGCTATGGCTACACCTTC | CASSPPVSGQFSYGYTF
NA | TRBJ2-1 | NA | TRBV7-2 | TGTGGGGTAAGTCTTCCGACCTACAATGAGCAGTTCTTC | CGVSLPTYNEQFF
NA | TRBJ2-5 | TRBD2 | TRBV7-2 | TGTGCCAGCAGCTTAGATTTAGCGGGGGGGACAGAGACCCAGTACTTC | CASSLDLAGGTETQYF
many | TRBJ2-3 | NA | TRBV20-1 | TGCAGTGCTAGGGCGGATACGCAGTATTTT | CSARADTQYF
NA | TRBJ2-7 | NA | TRBV5-1 | TGCGCCAGCAGAGGTAGTTTCGGTTACTACGAGCAGTACTTC | CASRGSFGYYEQYF
NA | TRBJ1-1 | NA | TRBV6-1 | TGTGCCAGCAGCCTTCGAACAGGGTCGTATAGGAACACTGAAGCTTTCTTT | CASSLRTGSYRNTEAFF
once | TRBJ2-2 | TRBD2 | TRBV7-6 | TGTGCCAGCAGCTACCGGACTAGCGGGGGGTTTGGCACCGGGGAGCTGTTTTTT | CASSYRTSGGFGTGELFF
few | TRBJ1-2 | NA | TRBV10-3 | TGTGCCATCAGTGTTGGCGAGGAAACCCTAGACTATGGCTACACCTTC | CAISVGEETLDYGYTF
few | TRBJ1-4 | NA | TRBV20-1 | TGCAGTGCTCCCCCTTTTAGTGTTAGTGAAAAACTGTTTTTT | CSAPPFSVSEKLFF
many | TRBJ1-1 | TRBD1 | TRBV12-3/TRBV12-4 | TGTGCCAGCAGTCCGGACAGGTTCACTGAAGCTTTCTTT | CASSPDRFTEAFF
NA | TRBJ2-1 | NA | TRBV5-6 | TGTGCCAGCAGTCGTAACGACAGATTCTACAATGAGCAGTTCTTC | CASSRNDRFYNEQFF
few | TRBJ2-5 | TRBD2 | TRBV4-1 | TGCGCCAGCAGCCAAGAGGGCTCGGGGGGGAAAGAGACCCAGTACTTC | CASSQEGSGGKETQYF
NA | TRBJ1-4 | TRBD1 | TRBV6-5 | TGTGCCAGCAGTCACTACGTACAGGGGAATGAAAAACTGTTTTTT | CASSHYVQGNEKLFF
NA | TRBJ2-1 | TRBD1 | TRBV5-1 | TGCGCCAGCAGCTTGGGACAGGGTAATATCAATGAGCAGTTCTTC | CASSLGQGNINEQFF
few | TRBJ1-2 | NA | TRBV27 | TGTGCCAGCAGTTTGGGGATTCTAGGGGGCTACACCTTC | CASSLGILGGYTF
few | TRBJ1-1 | TRBD1 | TRBV29-1 | TGCAGCGTTCCTCGGACAGGGGAAGACACTGAAGCTTTCTTT | CSVPRTGEDTEAFF
NA | TRBJ2-1 | TRBD1 | TRBV6-6 | TGTGCCAGCAGTCAAGCAACTGGGACAGGGGACGAGCAGTTCTTC | CASSQATGTGDEQFF
few | TRBJ2-7 | TRBD2 | TRBV15 | TGTGCCACCAGCAGGGAATCTAGCGGGTTCTCCTACAATGAGCAGTACTTC | CATSRESSGFSYNEQYF
NA | TRBJ2-3 | TRBD1 | TRBV30 | TGTGCCTGGAGTGCCCCCACCGGGACAGGGTTCGCAGATACGCAGTATTTT | CAWSAPTGTGFADTQYF